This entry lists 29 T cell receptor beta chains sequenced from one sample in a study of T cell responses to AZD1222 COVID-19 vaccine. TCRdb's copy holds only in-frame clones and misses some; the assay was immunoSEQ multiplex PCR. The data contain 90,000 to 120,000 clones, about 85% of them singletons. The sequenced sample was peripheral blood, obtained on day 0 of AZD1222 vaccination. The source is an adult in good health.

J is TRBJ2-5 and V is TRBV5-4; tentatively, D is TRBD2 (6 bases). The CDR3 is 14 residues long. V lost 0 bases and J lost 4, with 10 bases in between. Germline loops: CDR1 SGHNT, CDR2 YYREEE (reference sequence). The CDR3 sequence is CASSLEGRGETQYF. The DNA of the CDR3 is TGTGCCAGCAGCTTGGAAGGGCGGGGAGAGACCCAGTACTTC.

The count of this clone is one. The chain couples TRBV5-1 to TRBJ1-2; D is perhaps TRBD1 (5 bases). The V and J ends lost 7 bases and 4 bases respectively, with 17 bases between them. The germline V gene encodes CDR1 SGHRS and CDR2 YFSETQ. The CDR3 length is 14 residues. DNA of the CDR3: TGCGCCAGCGGCCTTGGGGCCGAGCGCTATGGCTACACCTTC. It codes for CASGLGAERYGYTF.

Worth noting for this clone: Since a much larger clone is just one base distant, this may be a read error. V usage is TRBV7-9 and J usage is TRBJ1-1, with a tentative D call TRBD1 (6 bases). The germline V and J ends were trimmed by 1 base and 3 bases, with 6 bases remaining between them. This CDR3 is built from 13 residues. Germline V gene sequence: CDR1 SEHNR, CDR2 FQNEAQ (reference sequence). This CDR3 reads CASSLDRDTEAFF. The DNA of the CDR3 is TGTGCCAGCAGCTTAGACAGGGACACTGAAGCTTTCTTT.

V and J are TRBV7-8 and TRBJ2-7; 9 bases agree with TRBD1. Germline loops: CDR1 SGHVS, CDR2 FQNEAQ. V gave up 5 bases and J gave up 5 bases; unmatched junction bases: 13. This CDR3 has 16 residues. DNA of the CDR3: TGTGCCAGCAGCGGGGGCCTCCGGGACAGGGTCCACGAGCAGTACTTC. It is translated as CASSGGLRDRVHEQYF.

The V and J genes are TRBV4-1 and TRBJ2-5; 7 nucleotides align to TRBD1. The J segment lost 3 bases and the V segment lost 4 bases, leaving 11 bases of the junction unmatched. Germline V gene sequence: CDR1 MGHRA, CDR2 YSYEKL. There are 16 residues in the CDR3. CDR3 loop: CASSLPGQIPKETQYF. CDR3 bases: TGCGCCAGCAGCCTTCCGGGACAGATACCCAAAGAGACCCAGTACTTC.

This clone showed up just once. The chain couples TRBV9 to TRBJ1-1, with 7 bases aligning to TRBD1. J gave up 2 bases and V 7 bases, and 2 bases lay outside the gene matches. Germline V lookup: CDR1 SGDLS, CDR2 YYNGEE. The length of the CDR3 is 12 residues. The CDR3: CASGTDNTEAFF. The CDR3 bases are TGTGCCAGCGGGACAGATAACACTGAAGCTTTCTTT.

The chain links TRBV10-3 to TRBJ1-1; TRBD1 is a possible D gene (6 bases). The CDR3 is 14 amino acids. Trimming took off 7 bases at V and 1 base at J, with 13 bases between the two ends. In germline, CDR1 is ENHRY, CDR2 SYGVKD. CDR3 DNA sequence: TGTGCCATCAACTCCGGGACAAAGAACACTGAAGCTTTCTTT. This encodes CAINSGTKNTEAFF.

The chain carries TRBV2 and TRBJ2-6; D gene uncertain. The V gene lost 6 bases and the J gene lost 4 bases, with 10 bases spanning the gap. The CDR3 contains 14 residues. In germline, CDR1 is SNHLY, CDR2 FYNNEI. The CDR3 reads CASSETAGANVLTF. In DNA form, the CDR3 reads TGTGCCAGCAGCGAGACCGCCGGGGCCAACGTCCTGACTTTC. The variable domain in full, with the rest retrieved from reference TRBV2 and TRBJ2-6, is EPEVTQTPSHQVTQMGQEVILRCVPISNHLYFYWYRQILGQKVEFLVSFYNNEISEKSEIFDDQFSVERPDGSNFTLKIRSTKLEDSAMYFCASSETAGANVLTFGAGSRLTVL.

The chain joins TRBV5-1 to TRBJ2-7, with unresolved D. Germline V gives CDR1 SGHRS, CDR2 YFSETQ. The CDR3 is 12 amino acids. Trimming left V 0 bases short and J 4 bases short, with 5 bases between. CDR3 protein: CASSLEGYEQYF. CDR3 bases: TGCGCCAGCAGCTTGGAGGGATACGAGCAGTACTTC. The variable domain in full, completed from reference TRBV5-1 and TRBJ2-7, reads KAGVTQTPRYLIKTRGQQVTLSCSPISGHRSVSWYQQTPGQGLQFLFEYFSETQRNKGNFPGRFSGRQFSNSRSEMNVSTLELGDSALYLCASSLEGYEQYFGPGTRLTVT.

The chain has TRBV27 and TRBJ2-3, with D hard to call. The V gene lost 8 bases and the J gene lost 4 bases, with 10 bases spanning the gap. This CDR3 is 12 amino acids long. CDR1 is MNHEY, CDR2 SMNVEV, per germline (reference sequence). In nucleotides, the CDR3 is TGTGCCAGCTCCAGAGATCCAGATACGCAGTATTTT. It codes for CASSRDPDTQYF.

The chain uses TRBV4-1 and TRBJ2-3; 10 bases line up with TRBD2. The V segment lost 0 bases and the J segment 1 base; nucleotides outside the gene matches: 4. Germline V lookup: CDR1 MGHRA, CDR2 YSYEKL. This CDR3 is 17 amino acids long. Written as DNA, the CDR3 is TGCGCCAGCAGCCAAGAGGCTAGCGGGGGCCGCACAGATACGCAGTATTTT. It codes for CASSQEASGGRTDTQYF.

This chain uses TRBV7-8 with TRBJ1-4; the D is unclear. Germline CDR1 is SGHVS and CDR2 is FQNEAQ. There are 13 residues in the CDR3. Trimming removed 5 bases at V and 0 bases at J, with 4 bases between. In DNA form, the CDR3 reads TGTGCCAGCAGCCCGGCAACTAATGAAAAACTGTTTTTT. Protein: CASSPATNEKLFF.

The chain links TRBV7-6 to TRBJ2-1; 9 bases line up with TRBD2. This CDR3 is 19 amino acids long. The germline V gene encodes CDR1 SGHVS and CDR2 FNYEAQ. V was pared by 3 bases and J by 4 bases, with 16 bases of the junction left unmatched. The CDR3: CASSFSGTSSSAGYNEQFF. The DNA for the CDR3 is TGTGCCAGCAGCTTCTCCGGGACTAGCTCAAGTGCGGGGTACAATGAGCAGTTCTTC.

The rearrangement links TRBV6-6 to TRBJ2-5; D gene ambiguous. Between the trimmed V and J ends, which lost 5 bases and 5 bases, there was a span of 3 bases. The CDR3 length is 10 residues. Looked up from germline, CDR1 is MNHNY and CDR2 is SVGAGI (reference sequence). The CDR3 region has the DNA TGTGCCAGCAGTAGGGAGACCCAGTACTTC. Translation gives CASSRETQYF.

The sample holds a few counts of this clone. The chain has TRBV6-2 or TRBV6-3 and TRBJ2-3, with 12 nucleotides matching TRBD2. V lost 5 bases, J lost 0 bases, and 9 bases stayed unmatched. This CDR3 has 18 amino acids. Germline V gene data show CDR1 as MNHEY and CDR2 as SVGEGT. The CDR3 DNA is TGTGCCAGCAGTCCCCGGACTAGCGGGATCGGGAGCACAGATACGCAGTATTTT. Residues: CASSPRTSGIGSTDTQYF.

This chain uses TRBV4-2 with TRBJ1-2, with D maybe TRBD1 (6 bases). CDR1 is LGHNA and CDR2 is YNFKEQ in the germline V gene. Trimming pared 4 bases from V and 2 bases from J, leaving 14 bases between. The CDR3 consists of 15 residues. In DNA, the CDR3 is TGTGCCAGCAGCCGACAGACGGACAGCAACTATGGCTACACCTTC. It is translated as CASSRQTDSNYGYTF.

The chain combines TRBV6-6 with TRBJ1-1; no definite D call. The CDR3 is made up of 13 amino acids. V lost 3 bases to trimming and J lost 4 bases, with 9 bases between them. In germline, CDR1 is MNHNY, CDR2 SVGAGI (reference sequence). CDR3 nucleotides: TGTGCCAGCAGTTATGGATGGGGCACTGAAGCTTTCTTT. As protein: CASSYGWGTEAFF.

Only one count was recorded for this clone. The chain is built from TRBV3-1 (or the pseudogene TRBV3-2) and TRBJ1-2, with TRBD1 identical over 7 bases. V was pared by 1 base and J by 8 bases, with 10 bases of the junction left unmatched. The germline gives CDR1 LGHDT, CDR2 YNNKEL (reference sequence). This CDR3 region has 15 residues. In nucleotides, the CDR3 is TGTGCCAGCAGCCAAGTTGCAGGGGGGAATATGGGCTACACCTTC. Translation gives CASSQVAGGNMGYTF.

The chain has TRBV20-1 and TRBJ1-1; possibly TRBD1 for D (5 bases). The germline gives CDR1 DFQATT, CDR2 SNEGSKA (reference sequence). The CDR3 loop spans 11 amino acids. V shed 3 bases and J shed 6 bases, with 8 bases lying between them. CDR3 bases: TGCAGTGCTAGTTCGGGGCCTGAAGCTTTCTTT. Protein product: CSASSGPEAFF.

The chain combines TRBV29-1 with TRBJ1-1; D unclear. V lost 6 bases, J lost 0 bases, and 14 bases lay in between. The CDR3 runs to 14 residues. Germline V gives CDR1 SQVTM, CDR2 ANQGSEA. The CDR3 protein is CSVKHGWVNTEAFF. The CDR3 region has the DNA TGCAGCGTGAAGCATGGCTGGGTGAACACTGAAGCTTTCTTT.

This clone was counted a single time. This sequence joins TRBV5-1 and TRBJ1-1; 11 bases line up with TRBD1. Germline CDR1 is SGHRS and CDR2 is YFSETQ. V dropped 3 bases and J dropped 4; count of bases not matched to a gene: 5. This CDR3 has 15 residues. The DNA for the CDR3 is TGCGCCAGCAGCTCCTCAGGGACAGGGGGCACTGAAGCTTTCTTT. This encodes CASSSSGTGGTEAFF.

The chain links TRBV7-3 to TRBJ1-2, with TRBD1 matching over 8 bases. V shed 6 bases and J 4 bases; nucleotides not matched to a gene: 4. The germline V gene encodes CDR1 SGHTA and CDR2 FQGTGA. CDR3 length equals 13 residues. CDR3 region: CASSQDRAYGYTF. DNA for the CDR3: TGTGCCAGCAGTCAGGACAGGGCCTATGGCTACACCTTC.

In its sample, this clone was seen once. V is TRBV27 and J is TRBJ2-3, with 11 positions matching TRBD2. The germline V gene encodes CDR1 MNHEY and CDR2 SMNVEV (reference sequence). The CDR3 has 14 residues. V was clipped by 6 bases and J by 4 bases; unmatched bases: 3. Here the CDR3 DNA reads TGTGCCAGCAGACGGGGACTAGCGGCAGATACGCAGTATTTT. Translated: CASRRGLAADTQYF.

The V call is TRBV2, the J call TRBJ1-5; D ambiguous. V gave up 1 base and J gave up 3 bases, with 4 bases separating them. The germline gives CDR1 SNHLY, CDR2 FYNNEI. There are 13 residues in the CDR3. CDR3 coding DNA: TGTGCCAGCAGTGAAGGTAACAATCAGCCCCAGCATTTT. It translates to CASSEGNNQPQHF.

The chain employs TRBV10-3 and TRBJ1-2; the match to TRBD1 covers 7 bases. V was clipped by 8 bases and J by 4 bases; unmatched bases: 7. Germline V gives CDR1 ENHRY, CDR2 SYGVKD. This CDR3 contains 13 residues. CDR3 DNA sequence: TGTGCCATCTGGATACCAGGGGGCTATGGCTACACCTTC. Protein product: CAIWIPGGYGYTF.

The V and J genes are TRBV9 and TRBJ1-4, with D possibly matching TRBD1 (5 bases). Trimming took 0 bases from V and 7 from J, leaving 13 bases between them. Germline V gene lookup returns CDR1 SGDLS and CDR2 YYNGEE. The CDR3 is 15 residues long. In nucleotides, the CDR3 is TGTGCCAGCAGCGTAGGCGGGGCAAGGTCTGAAAAACTGTTTTTT. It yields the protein CASSVGGARSEKLFF.

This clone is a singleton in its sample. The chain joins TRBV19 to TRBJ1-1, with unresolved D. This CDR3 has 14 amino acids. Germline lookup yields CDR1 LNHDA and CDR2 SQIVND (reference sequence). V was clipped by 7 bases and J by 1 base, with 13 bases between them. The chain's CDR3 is CASTDLFGNTEAFF. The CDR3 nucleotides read TGTGCCAGTACCGATCTATTTGGGAACACTGAAGCTTTCTTT.

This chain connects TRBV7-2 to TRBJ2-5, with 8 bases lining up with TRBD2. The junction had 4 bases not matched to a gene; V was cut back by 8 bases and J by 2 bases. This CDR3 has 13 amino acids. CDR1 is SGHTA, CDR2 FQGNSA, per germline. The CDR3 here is CASRGGAQETQYF. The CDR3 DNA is TGTGCCAGCCGGGGGGGGGCTCAAGAGACCCAGTACTTC.

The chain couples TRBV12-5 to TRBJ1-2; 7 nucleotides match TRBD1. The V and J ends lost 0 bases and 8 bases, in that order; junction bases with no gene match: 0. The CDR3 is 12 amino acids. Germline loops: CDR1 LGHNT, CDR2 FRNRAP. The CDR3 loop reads CASGLVQGGYTF. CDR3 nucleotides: TGTGCTAGTGGTTTGGTACAGGGGGGCTACACCTTC.